The 22 T cell receptor beta chains below come from one sample, sequenced in a study of blood T cells in healthy people across ages (dated by TCRdb to the mid-2010s). The method behind the library was 5' RACE. TCRdb lists the instrument as Illumina HiSeq 2500. The second PCR ran for roughly 7 to 11 cycles and used a J-beta primer mix along with a sample-barcoded 5' primer. TCRdb reanalyzed the raw reads on its own, using fastp at Q25 for trimming and MiXCR for clone calling, and kept in-frame beta chains. Each CDR3 protein appears once, grouped with its most common genes and DNA. The sample table records some 670,000 distinct CDR3 sequences; over 40% of these occur just once. The top ten clones comprise approximately 13% of the sample. The sequenced sample consisted of blood. Receptors originate from a woman of 80 years or more in good health.

This clonotype was detected ten times or more. The chain recombines TRBV20-1 with TRBJ2-1; 9 nucleotides match TRBD2. The germline CDR1 and CDR2 sequences are DFQATT and SNEGSKA (reference sequence). There are 13 residues in the CDR3. V shed 1 base and J 7 bases; nucleotides not matched to a gene: 2. CDR3 amino acids: CSARALAGNEQFF. In DNA, the CDR3 is TGCAGTGCTAGAGCCCTAGCGGGAAATGAGCAGTTCTTC.

The rearrangement joins TRBV12-3 or TRBV12-4 to TRBJ2-5, with D possibly matching TRBD1 (5 bases). The ends were cut back, 5 bases at V and 3 bases at J, with 10 bases in the middle. CDR3 length equals 13 residues. The CDR3, as DNA: TGTGCCAGCAGTGCAGACAGCAAAGAGACCCAGTACTTC. Its protein product is CASSADSKETQYF.

This clonotype was seen many times. The chain joins TRBV5-1 to TRBJ2-1, with 8 bases aligning to TRBD2. After removal of 8 bases from V and 1 base from J, the junction contained 8 bases not matched to a gene. This CDR3 is 15 amino acids long. CDR1 SGHRS and CDR2 YFSETQ come from the germline V gene. The CDR3 nucleotides are TGCGCCAGTCTTAGGGGCGGGGGGTCCTACAATGAGCAGTTCTTC. It translates to CASLRGGGSYNEQFF.

This clonotype came up many times. The gene calls are TRBV12-3 or TRBV12-4 and TRBJ1-2; no firm D call. The germline V and J ends were trimmed by 3 bases and 8 bases, with 10 bases remaining between them. The CDR3 is 12 residues long. DNA for the CDR3: TGTGCCAGCAGTTTTACTCTTGGAGGCTACACCTTC. The encoded protein is CASSFTLGGYTF.

The chain couples TRBV5-1 to TRBJ1-2; D remains ambiguous. V dropped 1 base and J dropped 2 bases, with 12 bases sitting between them. CDR1 and CDR2 (germline): SGHRS, YFSETQ. This CDR3 is 15 amino acids long. The CDR3 DNA sequence: TGCGCCAGCAGCTTGAACACGCGGGTAAACTATGGCTACACCTTC. Its translation is CASSLNTRVNYGYTF.

Notes on this clonotype: Being one base from a much bigger clone, this may be a read error. The rearrangement links TRBV5-5 to TRBJ1-1; a weak D match, TRBD1 (6 bases). The germline V gene encodes CDR1 SGHKS and CDR2 YYEKEE (reference sequence). The length of the CDR3 is 13 residues. The CDR3 bases are TGTGCCAGCGGCTTGATATCAGGGGCTGAAGCTTTCTTT. Residues: CASGLISGAEAFF.

V usage is TRBV20-1 and J usage is TRBJ2-1, with D possibly called TRBD1 or TRBD2 (5 bases each). V was clipped by 3 bases and J by 4 bases, with 16 bases between them. CDR1 DFQATT and CDR2 SNEGSKA come from the germline V gene (reference sequence). CDR3 length: 15 residues. CDR3 coding DNA: TGCAGTGCTAGGGGACGACTGGCCTCGTACAATGAGCAGTTCTTC. This translates into CSARGRLASYNEQFF.

This clonotype has at least ten counts. The V gene is TRBV6-2 or TRBV6-3, the J gene TRBJ2-7; 10 bases line up with TRBD2. The V gene's germline CDR1 is MNHEY and CDR2 SVGEGT. V trimming: 6 bases; J trimming: 2 bases; junction bases outside the gene matches: 7. The length of the CDR3 is 15 residues. The CDR3 coding sequence is TGTGCCAGCAGACTCACTAGCGGGACCCCCTACGAGCAGTACTTC. This codes for CASRLTSGTPYEQYF.

Comment on this clonotype: It may be a read error: a sequence one base away is much more abundant. The rearrangement links TRBV10-3 to TRBJ2-3, with 12 nucleotides matching TRBD2. This CDR3 region has 18 residues. With V trimmed by 7 bases and J by 0 bases, 11 bases remained unmatched. CDR1 is ENHRY and CDR2 is SYGVKD in the germline V gene. The CDR3: CAINGLAGSRVSTDTQYF. Here the CDR3 DNA reads TGTGCCATCAACGGACTAGCGGGATCCCGAGTGAGCACAGATACGCAGTATTTT.

This clonotype has only a few counts. V usage is TRBV28 and J usage is TRBJ1-5, with TRBD1 matching over 7 bases. The CDR3 has 15 amino acids. With V trimmed by 6 bases and J by 7 bases, 12 bases remained unmatched. Germline V gene data show CDR1 as MDHEN and CDR2 as SYDVKM. The CDR3 DNA reads TGTGCCAGCAGGCCGACAGGGAAGTTTGGCCAGCCCCAGCATTTT. Its translation: CASRPTGKFGQPQHF.

J is TRBJ2-3 and V is TRBV28; tentative D call: TRBD2 (6 bases). This CDR3 region has 12 residues. The germline V gene has CDR1 MDHEN and CDR2 SYDVKM. Trimming took off 6 bases at V and 4 bases at J, with 8 bases between the two ends. CDR3 bases: TGTGCCAGCAGGGGGGGATCAGATACGCAGTATTTT. The encoded protein is CASRGGSDTQYF.

This clonotype showed up many times. The chain has TRBV7-6 and TRBJ2-1; D might be TRBD1 (5 bases). The V end was cut by 3 bases, the J end by 6 bases, with 12 bases between. The CDR3 loop spans 14 amino acids. CDR1 SGHVS and CDR2 FNYEAQ come from the germline V gene. CDR3 protein: CASSFPDRTNEQFF. The CDR3, as DNA: TGTGCCAGCAGCTTCCCAGACAGAACCAATGAGCAGTTCTTC.

The chain is built from TRBV20-1 and TRBJ2-7; 8 bases align to TRBD2. J lost 7 bases, V lost 5 bases, and 7 bases had no gene match. This CDR3 is built from 12 residues. Germline values: CDR1 DFQATT, CDR2 SNEGSKA (reference sequence). CDR3 DNA sequence: TGCAGTGCTCCCGGGACTAGGCAAGAGCAGTACTTC. Amino acid sequence: CSAPGTRQEQYF.

The chain links TRBV20-1 to TRBJ2-6; D not resolved. Between the trimmed V and J ends, which lost 7 bases and 5 bases, there was a span of 9 bases. The length of the CDR3 is 12 residues. Germline V CDR1 and CDR2: DFQATT, SNEGSKA (reference sequence). This CDR3 is CSGSSRANVLTF. In DNA form, the CDR3 reads TGCAGTGGTTCCTCCCGGGCCAACGTCCTGACTTTC.

This clonotype has more than one count but fewer than ten. With a much larger clone just one base away, this may be a read error. The CDR3 sequence: CASSQDVSSGHEKQYF. CDR3 bases: TGTGCCAGCAGCCAAGACGTCTCGAGCGGACACGAGAAGCAGTACTTC. This chain connects TRBV3-1 to TRBJ2-5; D may correspond to TRBD1 or TRBD2 (5 bases each). V dropped 0 bases and J dropped 11 bases, with 22 bases sitting between them. The CDR3 totals 16 residues. Germline-derived CDR1 and CDR2 are LGHDT and YNNKEL (reference sequence).

On this clonotype: One base away lies a much larger clone, so this may be a sequencing read error. The J gene is TRBJ2-1, the V gene TRBV3-1; TRBD2 aligns across 8 bases. The CDR3 is 12 amino acids. Germline V gene sequence: CDR1 LGHDT, CDR2 YNNKEL (reference sequence). The CDR3 spells CASSRLANDQFF. The CDR3 coding sequence is TGTGCCAGCAGCCGACTAGCGAATGATCAGTTCTTC.

The J gene is TRBJ1-4, the V gene TRBV6-5, with D unresolved. From germline, CDR1 is MNHEY and CDR2 SVGAGI. The CDR3 spans 14 residues. Between the trimmed V and J ends, which lost 0 bases and 0 bases, there was a span of 2 bases. Here the CDR3 DNA reads TGTGCCAGCAGTTACTCCCCAACTAATGAAAAACTGTTTTTT. This gives the protein CASSYSPTNEKLFF.

This chain joins TRBV5-1 and TRBJ1-2, with TRBD1 matching 9 bases. CDR3 length: 15 residues. Germline loops: CDR1 SGHRS, CDR2 YFSETQ. Losses at the gene ends were 4 bases for V and 4 bases for J; bases not matched to a gene: 8. The CDR3 bases are TGCGCCAGCAGCCCGGGGACAGGGCTGGTCTATGGCTACACCTTC. This encodes CASSPGTGLVYGYTF.

This clonotype occurred many times. The chain links TRBV28 to TRBJ1-5, with D perhaps matching TRBD1 (5 bases). Germline-derived CDR1 and CDR2 are MDHEN and SYDVKM. Deletions cut 7 bases from V and 7 bases from J, with 17 bases between. This CDR3 spans 14 amino acids. In DNA, the CDR3 is TGTGCCAGCATTTCGGGGACCCTCCCCCAGCCCCAGCATTTT. Protein: CASISGTLPQPQHF. The entire variable domain, with the rest obtained from reference TRBV28 and TRBJ1-5, is as follows: DVKVTQSSRYLVKRTGEKVFLECVQDMDHENMFWYRQDPGLGLRLIYFSYDVKMKEKGDIPEGYSVSREKKERFSLILESASTNQTSMYLCASISGTLPQPQHFGDGTRLSIL.

Many counts were recorded for this clonotype. This chain's CDR3 is CAISEATSGRSDGNEQFF. DNA of the CDR3: TGTGCCATCAGTGAGGCGACTAGCGGGAGATCGGACGGAAATGAGCAGTTCTTC. This chain links TRBV10-3 with TRBJ2-1; 12 nucleotides line up with TRBD2. Unmatched junction bases numbered 12, after V lost 2 bases and J lost 7 bases. This CDR3 is built from 18 residues. Looked up from germline, CDR1 is ENHRY and CDR2 is SYGVKD.

This clonotype was counted ten times or more. V gene TRBV7-2 combines with J gene TRBJ2-5; the D is unclear. This CDR3 contains 14 residues. The germline V and J ends were trimmed by 5 bases and 6 bases, with 16 bases remaining between them. CDR1 and CDR2 from the germline V gene are SGHTA and FQGNSA. In nucleotides, the CDR3 is TGTGCCAGCAGCACCCAGACGCAAGTGCAGACCCAGTACTTC. Translating it yields CASSTQTQVQTQYF.

This clonotype was seen ten or more times. The DNA of the CDR3 is TGTGCCAGCAGCCCCTACCCCGGCTATACTTCCACAGATACGCAGTATTTT. Its translation is CASSPYPGYTSTDTQYF. This chain joins TRBV3-1 and TRBJ2-3; no reliable D call. CDR1 and CDR2 from the germline V gene are LGHDT and YNNKEL (reference sequence). The CDR3 is 17 amino acids. Trimming took 4 bases from V and 2 from J, leaving 19 bases between them.